This TCR beta chain was sequenced in a study of T cell responses to AZD1222 COVID-19 vaccine. Germline assignment: CDR1 WSHSY and CDR2 SAAADI. Trimming removed 3 bases from V and 0 bases from J, with 12 bases in between. This CDR3 has 16 residues. Generated by immunoSEQ multiplex PCR, the TCRdb table keeps only in-frame clones and is missing some. Of fewer than 150,000 clones in the sample, approximately 91% were seen once. Sequenced material: peripheral blood, taken 28 days after the second AZD1222 dose. This receptor was taken from an adult who received the AZD1222 COVID-19 vaccine. The chain links TRBV10-2 to TRBJ2-4; D is unclear. The CDR3 here is CASSERPYLAKNIQYF. CDR3 nucleotides: TGCGCCAGCAGTGAAAGACCCTACCTAGCCAAAAACATTCAGTACTTC.